This note documents a single T cell receptor (beta chain) sequence. Its target is not known. The CDR3 totals 15 residues. V lost 1 base and J 2 bases, leaving 9 bases between the germline ends. Germline CDR1 is SGHDT and CDR2 is YYEEEE. TCRdb fed the 5' RACE reads into MiXCR, producing one record per CDR3 protein. In the table there are 550,000 to 600,000 distinct CDR3 sequences, 15% to 20% of which are singletons. The data stem from a study of T-cell memory formation after mild COVID-19. On the study more broadly: The study found TCR clusters largely donor specific.

Points from the study as a whole: There were some responding clones in pre-infection memory, which suggested that cross-reactive memory had joined. Mostly located in CM and EM were contracting CD4+ clones, with contracting CD8+ clones located in EMRA.

The V and J genes are TRBV5-6 and TRBJ1-4; D gene unclear. The clonotype was recovered from an adult woman who had mild COVID-19 (a few samples of this study predate the infection). Cell type and time point are not known. Sample: PBMCs or a T cell subset sorted from them (not recorded which). CDR3 bases: TGTGCCAGCAGCTTGCGGGTTACGACTAATGAAAAACTGTTTTTT. Its protein is CASSLRVTTNEKLFF.